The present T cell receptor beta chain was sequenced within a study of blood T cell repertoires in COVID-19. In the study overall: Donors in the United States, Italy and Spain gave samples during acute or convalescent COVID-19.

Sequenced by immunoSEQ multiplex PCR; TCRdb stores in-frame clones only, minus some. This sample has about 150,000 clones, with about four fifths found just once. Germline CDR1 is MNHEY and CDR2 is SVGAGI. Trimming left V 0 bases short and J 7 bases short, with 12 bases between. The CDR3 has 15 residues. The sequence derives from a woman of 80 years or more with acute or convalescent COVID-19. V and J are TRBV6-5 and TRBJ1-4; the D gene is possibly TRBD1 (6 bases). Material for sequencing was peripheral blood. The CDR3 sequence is CASSYSTPGAEKLFF. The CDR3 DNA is TGTGCCAGCAGTTACTCGACGCCAGGGGCTGAAAAACTGTTTTTT.